These 10 T cell receptor beta chains originate from one sample sequenced in a study of T-cell memory formation after mild COVID-19. MiXCR was run by TCRdb on the 5' RACE reads, yielding one entry per CDR3 protein. The sample gives roughly 400,000 distinct CDR3 sequences, approximately 24% of which show up once; around 8.1% is in the top ten. The sample taken for sequencing was PBMCs or a T cell subset sorted from them (not recorded which). The source of these receptors is an adult woman who had mild COVID-19 (a few samples of this study predate the infection). Cell type and time point are not known.

This clonotype was detected a few times. The V and J genes are TRBV19 and TRBJ2-3; D unresolved. Per the germline V gene, CDR1 is LNHDA and CDR2 is SQIVND (reference sequence). This CDR3 is 13 amino acids long. With 3 bases removed from V and 0 bases from J, the gap between germline ends came to 4 bases. Here the CDR3 DNA reads TGTGCCAGTAGTATCCCTAGCACAGATACGCAGTATTTT. It specifies CASSIPSTDTQYF.

This clonotype appeared many times. The V call is TRBV6-4, the J call TRBJ2-1; 9 nucleotides agree with TRBD2. Trimming removed 2 bases from V and 5 bases from J; junction bases left unmatched: 7. The CDR3 loop spans 16 amino acids. The germline gives CDR1 MRHNA, CDR2 SNTAGT. CDR3 in amino acids: CASSDMAGGPNNEQFF. CDR3 bases: TGTGCCAGCAGTGACATGGCGGGGGGGCCAAACAATGAGCAGTTCTTC.

Here the CDR3 reads CASSRFGTSGSLFYNEQFF. Written as DNA, the CDR3 is TGTGCCAGCAGCCGATTCGGGACTAGCGGGAGTCTATTTTACAATGAGCAGTTCTTC. The rearrangement uses TRBV14 and TRBJ2-1; 14 nucleotides line up with TRBD2. The CDR3 has 19 amino acids. V lost 4 bases to trimming and J lost 4 bases; unmatched junction nucleotides: 12. Germline CDR1 is SGHDN and CDR2 is FVKESK.

The V and J genes are TRBV24-1 and TRBJ2-3; 8 bases line up with TRBD1. Germline V gene data show CDR1 as KGHDR and CDR2 as SFDVKD. The CDR3 covers 17 residues. V lost 5 bases, J lost 1 base, and 10 bases stayed unmatched. As DNA, the CDR3 is TGTGCCACCAGTGCCCCTATTGGACAGGGCGGCACAGATACGCAGTATTTT. Its translation is CATSAPIGQGGTDTQYF.

This clonotype was observed a few times. The chain employs TRBV5-6 and TRBJ2-3; no reliable D call. This CDR3 comprises 16 residues. V was cut by 4 bases and J by 0 bases, with 15 bases left in between. Germline CDR1 is SGHDT and CDR2 is YYEEEE. The CDR3 reads CASSLPSLSSTDTQYF. DNA of the CDR3: TGTGCCAGCAGCCTTCCATCCCTCTCTAGCACAGATACGCAGTATTTT.

The CDR3, as DNA: TGTGCCAGCAGCCGCCTCAATGAGCAGTTCTTC. Translation: CASSRLNEQFF. The chain joins TRBV6-5 to TRBJ2-1, with D hard to call. Between the trimmed V and J ends, which lost 6 bases and 6 bases, there was a span of 6 bases. The V gene's germline CDR1 is MNHEY and CDR2 SVGAGI. This CDR3 comprises 11 residues.

The CDR3 reads CASSLGPAGAGGELFF. The DNA for the CDR3 is TGTGCCAGCAGCTTAGGTCCCGCAGGGGCTGGCGGGGAGCTGTTTTTT. This chain connects TRBV7-6 to TRBJ2-2; D is perhaps TRBD1 (6 bases). The germline CDR1 and CDR2 sequences are SGHVS and FNYEAQ. The CDR3 is made up of 16 amino acids. The V end lost 1 base, the J end lost 7 bases, and 16 bases lay between the germline ends.

This clonotype was detected only a few times. J is TRBJ2-1 and V is TRBV20-1; 7 nucleotides match TRBD2. Germline CDR1 is DFQATT and CDR2 is SNEGSKA (reference sequence). The J segment lost 2 bases and the V segment lost 3 bases, leaving 4 bases of the junction unmatched. The CDR3 runs 14 residues. CDR3 in DNA: TGCAGTGCTAGGAGGCGGGGGACCTACAATGAGCAGTTCTTC. Translation gives CSARRRGTYNEQFF.

There are a few counts of this clonotype. The chain couples TRBV4-1 to TRBJ2-4, with TRBD1 identical over 9 bases. This CDR3 has 18 amino acids. CDR1 is MGHRA and CDR2 is YSYEKL in the germline V gene. After removal of 1 base from V and 7 bases from J, the junction contained 14 bases not matched to a gene. CDR3 protein: CASSQGSSGTGKDNIQYF. The DNA of the CDR3 is TGCGCCAGCAGCCAAGGTTCATCCGGGACAGGGAAGGACAACATTCAGTACTTC.

The table lists this clonotype with many counts. The chain uses TRBV10-3 and TRBJ2-2; D remains unclear. V shed 4 bases and J shed 2 bases, with 8 bases lying between them. This CDR3 is built from 14 residues. The germline V gene has CDR1 ENHRY and CDR2 SYGVKD. The chain's CDR3 is CAISGSSNTGELFF. CDR3 nucleotides: TGTGCCATCAGTGGGAGCAGCAACACCGGGGAGCTGTTTTTT.